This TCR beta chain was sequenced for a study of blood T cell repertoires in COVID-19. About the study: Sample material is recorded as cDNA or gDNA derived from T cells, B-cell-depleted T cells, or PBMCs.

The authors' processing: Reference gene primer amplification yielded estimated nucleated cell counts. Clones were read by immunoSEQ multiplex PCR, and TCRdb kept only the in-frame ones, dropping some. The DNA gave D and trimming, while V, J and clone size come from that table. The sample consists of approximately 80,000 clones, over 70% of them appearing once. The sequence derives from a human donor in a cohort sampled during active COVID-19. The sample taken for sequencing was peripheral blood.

The CDR3 nucleotides read TGTGCCAGCAGCCAGGGGTTAGAGTCACCCCTCCACTTT. Protein product: CASSQGLESPLHF. The rearrangement uses TRBV7-2 and TRBJ1-6, with a tentative D call TRBD1 (6 bases). Germline V gene sequence: CDR1 SGHTA, CDR2 FQGNSA. V gave up 5 bases and J gave up 10 bases, with 12 bases separating them. The CDR3 length is 13 residues.